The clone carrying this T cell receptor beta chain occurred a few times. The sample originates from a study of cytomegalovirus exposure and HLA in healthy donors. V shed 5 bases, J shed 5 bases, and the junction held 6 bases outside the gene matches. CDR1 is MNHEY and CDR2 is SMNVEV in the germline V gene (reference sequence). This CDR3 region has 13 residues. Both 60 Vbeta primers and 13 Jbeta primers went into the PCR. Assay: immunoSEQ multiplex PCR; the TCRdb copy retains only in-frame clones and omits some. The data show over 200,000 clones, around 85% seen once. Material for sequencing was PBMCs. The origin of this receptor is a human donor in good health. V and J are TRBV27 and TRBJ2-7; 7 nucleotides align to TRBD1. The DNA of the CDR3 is TGTGCCAGCAGTCAGGACAGGCGGCACGAGCAGTACTTC. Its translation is CASSQDRRHEQYF.